These 30 T cell receptor beta chains originate from one sample sequenced in a study of naive and memory T cell subsets. The beta constant-region primer was an equimolar mix of two oligonucleotides covering TRBC1 and TRBC2. TCRdb independently ran MiXCR on the UMI-ligation and nested PCR reads; one entry per CDR3 protein. The repertoire includes approximately 140,000 distinct CDR3 sequences, about 15% of them detected once, and about 0.15% sits in the top ten. Sequencing was carried out using naive CD4+ T cells from blood. Receptors were obtained from a human donor in good health.

The J gene is TRBJ2-6, the V gene TRBV29-1, with D unclear. CDR1 is SQVTM, CDR2 ANQGSEA, per germline. The CDR3 covers 15 residues. Trimming removed 1 base from V and 0 bases from J, with 7 bases in between. This chain's CDR3 is CSVEGQASGANVLTF. The DNA for the CDR3 is TGCAGCGTTGAAGGACAAGCCTCTGGGGCCAACGTCCTGACTTTC.

There are a few counts of this clonotype. The chain has TRBV28 and TRBJ2-1, with D maybe TRBD2 (5 bases). The V and J ends lost 3 bases and 0 bases respectively, with 9 bases between them. This CDR3 region has 15 residues. Germline V gene data show CDR1 as MDHEN and CDR2 as SYDVKM. CDR3 bases: TGTGCCAGCAGTTTCGGAGGCAGCTCCTACAATGAGCAGTTCTTC. As protein: CASSFGGSSYNEQFF.

This chain connects TRBV7-2 to TRBJ1-2; no reliable D call. Germline V CDR1 and CDR2: SGHTA, FQGNSA. The CDR3 extends over 13 amino acids. Trimming took 5 bases from V and 7 from J, leaving 14 bases between them. CDR3 coding DNA: TGTGCCAGCAGCCCCCCGTGGGAGGGTGGCTACACCTTC. This codes for CASSPPWEGGYTF.

In its sample, this clonotype was seen a few times. The V gene is TRBV7-2, the J gene TRBJ2-7, with D tentatively TRBD2 (5 bases). The germline CDR1 and CDR2 sequences are SGHTA and FQGNSA. The V end lost 4 bases, the J end lost 2 bases, and 12 bases lay between the germline ends. The CDR3 totals 14 residues. CDR3 DNA: TGTGCCAGCAGCTCAGCCCCGGGAACCTACGAGCAGTACTTC. Translation gives CASSSAPGTYEQYF.

This clonotype was seen more than once but under ten times. The rearrangement links TRBV10-3 to TRBJ1-4; D gene ambiguous. This CDR3 comprises 15 residues. Germline V gene data show CDR1 as ENHRY and CDR2 as SYGVKD. V lost 0 bases, J lost 0 bases, and 5 bases lay in between. The CDR3 region has the DNA TGTGCCATCAGTGAGTCGCCAGCAACTAATGAAAAACTGTTTTTT. The encoded protein is CAISESPATNEKLFF.

This clonotype was counted only a few times. In nucleotides, the CDR3 is TGTGCCAGCAGTTTTAGGCAGGTGAACATTCAGTACTTC. Encoded protein: CASSFRQVNIQYF. J is TRBJ2-4 and V is TRBV28; unclear D gene. CDR1 MDHEN and CDR2 SYDVKM come from the germline V gene. This CDR3 is built from 13 residues. The V end was cut by 3 bases, the J end by 7 bases, with 10 bases between. Full variable domain (rest looked up from reference TRBV28 and TRBJ2-4): DVKVTQSSRYLVKRTGEKVFLECVQDMDHENMFWYRQDPGLGLRLIYFSYDVKMKEKGDIPEGYSVSREKKERFSLILESASTNQTSMYLCASSFRQVNIQYFGAGTRLSVL.

This chain joins TRBV27 and TRBJ2-1; TRBD2 is a possible D gene (5 bases). Germline CDR1 reads MNHEY; CDR2 reads SMNVEV (reference sequence). Trimming took 5 bases from V and 8 from J, leaving 13 bases between them. The CDR3 is made up of 13 amino acids. DNA of the CDR3: TGTGCCAGCAGTCTAGAATGGCGGGATGAGCAGTTCTTC. Protein product: CASSLEWRDEQFF.

This clonotype was counted ten times or more. The V call is TRBV5-1, the J call TRBJ2-1; TRBD2 is a possible D gene (6 bases). V was clipped by 4 bases and J by 0 bases, with 14 bases between them. The CDR3 spans 16 residues. Germline CDR1 and CDR2: SGHRS and YFSETQ. CDR3 amino acids: CASSPGGMGSYNEQFF. The CDR3 nucleotides are TGCGCCAGCAGCCCCGGGGGTATGGGCTCCTACAATGAGCAGTTCTTC.

The chain links TRBV7-8 to TRBJ1-1; 7 bases agree with TRBD1. The CDR3 is 12 amino acids. Trimming cost V 6 bases and J 10 bases; bases outside gene matches: 8. The germline V gene encodes CDR1 SGHVS and CDR2 FQNEAQ. CDR3 sequence reads: CASSNTGARAFF. CDR3 bases: TGTGCCAGCAGTAACACAGGGGCACGAGCTTTCTTT. The whole variable domain, remainder taken from reference TRBV7-8 and TRBJ1-1, is GAGVSQSPRYKVAKRGQDVALRCDPISGHVSLFWYQQALGQGPEFLTYFQNEAQLDKSGLPSDRFFAERPEGSVSTLKIQRTQQEDSAVYLCASSNTGARAFFGQGTRLTVV.

J is TRBJ2-1 and V is TRBV14; D might be TRBD1 (5 bases). This CDR3 comprises 15 residues. In germline, CDR1 is SGHDN, CDR2 FVKESK. Trimming took 4 bases from V and 2 from J, leaving 12 bases between them. The CDR3 loop reads CASSRGGGPYNEQFF. The CDR3 nucleotides read TGTGCCAGCAGCCGGGGCGGCGGACCCTACAATGAGCAGTTCTTC.

The chain joins TRBV2 to TRBJ2-5, with unresolved D. V gave up 0 bases and J gave up 3 bases, with 5 bases separating them. CDR3 size: 13 residues. Looked up from germline, CDR1 is SNHLY and CDR2 is FYNNEI. CDR3 sequence reads: CASSEAREETQYF. The CDR3 nucleotides are TGTGCCAGCAGTGAAGCCAGAGAAGAGACCCAGTACTTC. Complete variable domain (other parts from reference TRBV2 and TRBJ2-5): EPEVTQTPSHQVTQMGQEVILRCVPISNHLYFYWYRQILGQKVEFLVSFYNNEISEKSEIFDDQFSVERPDGSNFTLKIRSTKLEDSAMYFCASSEAREETQYFGPGTRLLVL.

Many counts were recorded for this clonotype. The V and J genes are TRBV28 and TRBJ2-1, with a tentative D call TRBD1 (6 bases). Germline values: CDR1 MDHEN, CDR2 SYDVKM. V was trimmed by 5 bases and J by 11 bases, leaving 10 bases between them. The CDR3 contains 11 residues. In DNA, the CDR3 is TGTGCCAGCAGTCGACAGGAGAAGCAGTTCTTC. As protein: CASSRQEKQFF.

The chain has TRBV5-1 and TRBJ2-1, with 10 bases lining up with TRBD2. The germline gives CDR1 SGHRS, CDR2 YFSETQ. V was pared by 2 bases and J by 8 bases, with 4 bases of the junction left unmatched. This CDR3 region has 14 residues. The CDR3 region is CASSFPSGSYEQFF. CDR3 coding DNA: TGCGCCAGCAGCTTCCCTAGCGGGAGCTATGAGCAGTTCTTC.

The V call is TRBV20-1, the J call TRBJ2-7; TRBD2 is a possible D gene (5 bases). V shed 6 bases and J shed 6 bases, with 15 bases lying between them. CDR1 and CDR2 from the germline V gene are DFQATT and SNEGSKA (reference sequence). The CDR3 has 12 amino acids. The CDR3 loop reads CSAQPVRGEQYF. CDR3 DNA sequence: TGCAGTGCCCAGCCGGTCCGGGGCGAGCAGTACTTC.

This clonotype was detected a few times. CDR3 amino acids: CASSFVLAGGAGELFF. CDR3 nucleotide sequence: TGTGCCAGCAGCTTCGTACTAGCGGGAGGCGCCGGGGAGCTGTTTTTT. The chain has TRBV11-2 and TRBJ2-2, with TRBD2 matching over 12 bases. Germline V gene data show CDR1 as SGHAT and CDR2 as FQNNGV. Trimming removed 3 bases from V and 6 bases from J; junction bases left unmatched: 5. CDR3 length: 16 amino acids.

The V gene is TRBV27, the J gene TRBJ2-3; D ambiguous. The length of the CDR3 is 14 residues. Germline V gene data show CDR1 as MNHEY and CDR2 as SMNVEV (reference sequence). Trimming removed 4 bases from V and 0 bases from J, with 8 bases in between. CDR3 in DNA: TGTGCCAGCAGTTCCATGTACAGCACAGATACGCAGTATTTT. Its protein product is CASSSMYSTDTQYF.

This clonotype was detected a few times. The rearrangement links TRBV12-3 or TRBV12-4 to TRBJ2-5, with D perhaps TRBD1 or TRBD2 (5 bases each). The germline V and J ends were trimmed by 2 bases and 3 bases, with 10 bases remaining between them. The CDR3 is made up of 14 amino acids. CDR3 amino acids: CASSLLGDEETQYF. DNA for the CDR3: TGTGCCAGCAGTTTATTGGGGGACGAAGAGACCCAGTACTTC.

The CDR3 here is CASSLWGGGRQETQYF. In DNA form, the CDR3 reads TGTGCCAGCAGTTTATGGGGGGGAGGGCGACAAGAGACCCAGTACTTC. The J gene is TRBJ2-5, the V gene TRBV28, with 7 nucleotides matching TRBD2. The germline V gene has CDR1 MDHEN and CDR2 SYDVKM. With V trimmed by 0 bases and J by 2 bases, 6 bases remained unmatched. CDR3 size: 16 residues.

This clonotype was seen only a few times. The chain is built from TRBV12-3 or TRBV12-4 and TRBJ1-1, with TRBD1 matching over 7 bases. V was pared by 1 base and J by 1 base, with 6 bases of the junction left unmatched. The CDR3 is 16 residues long. The CDR3 nucleotides are TGTGCCAGCAGTTTAGGGGACAGAGGGACGAACACTGAAGCTTTCTTT. Translating it yields CASSLGDRGTNTEAFF.

This chain joins TRBV25-1 and TRBJ1-2; D remains ambiguous. Germline V gene data show CDR1 as MGHDK and CDR2 as SYGVNS. There are 13 residues in the CDR3. V was cut by 1 base and J by 9 bases, with 12 bases left in between. CDR3 protein: CASSEWQERCYTF. In nucleotides, the CDR3 is TGTGCCAGCAGTGAATGGCAGGAACGGTGCTACACCTTC.

This clonotype was recorded many times. At one end, the junction sequence differs from germline, possibly due to a read error. Written as DNA, the CDR3 is TGTGCCAGCAGCCCGGGACAGGGAACAGATACGCAGTATTTT. Translation: CASSPGQGTDTQYF. The chain combines TRBV5-1 with TRBJ2-3; 9 bases match TRBD1. CDR1 is SGHRS and CDR2 is YFSETQ in the germline V gene. There are 14 residues in the CDR3.

V and J are TRBV5-1 and TRBJ1-1; 8 positions match TRBD1. V shed 4 bases and J 0 bases; nucleotides not matched to a gene: 17. Germline CDR1 SGHRS, CDR2 YFSETQ. This CDR3 comprises 19 residues. In DNA form, the CDR3 reads TGCGCCAGCAGCCCGGTAGCGGGACAGGTTTCAACCTTGAACACTGAAGCTTTCTTT. Encoded protein: CASSPVAGQVSTLNTEAFF.

The chain employs TRBV6-5 and TRBJ2-7; D perhaps matches TRBD2 (6 bases). Trimming took off 6 bases at V and 3 bases at J, with 18 bases between the two ends. This CDR3 has 15 amino acids. CDR1 is MNHEY, CDR2 SVGAGI, per germline. This CDR3 reads CASRMEGSEHYEQYF. As DNA, the CDR3 is TGTGCCAGCAGGATGGAGGGAAGCGAGCACTACGAGCAGTACTTC.

V gene TRBV28 combines with J gene TRBJ1-5; D not certain. CDR3 length: 15 residues. Trimming cost V 2 bases and J 0 bases, with 8 bases left between them. Germline CDR1 MDHEN, CDR2 SYDVKM. CDR3 DNA: TGTGCCAGCAGTTTAGGGATAGATAGCAATCAGCCCCAGCATTTT. Residues: CASSLGIDSNQPQHF.

This clonotype was detected only a few times. The chain employs TRBV27 and TRBJ2-5; the D gene is possibly TRBD2 (6 bases). The ends were cut back, 4 bases at V and 5 bases at J, with 14 bases in the middle. Germline CDR1 MNHEY, CDR2 SMNVEV (reference sequence). The CDR3 is 14 residues long. The CDR3 coding sequence is TGTGCCAGCAGTTACCTGGGACTTCTCGAGACCCAGTACTTC. Protein: CASSYLGLLETQYF.

This clonotype was observed at least ten times. The V gene is TRBV4-3, the J gene TRBJ2-7; perhaps TRBD2 as D (5 bases). The V and J ends lost 0 bases and 7 bases respectively, with 7 bases between them. The germline V gene has CDR1 LGHNA and CDR2 YSLEER. The CDR3 is 12 residues long. In DNA, the CDR3 is TGCGCCAGCAGCCAAGATAGGAGGGAGCAGTACTTC. Residues: CASSQDRREQYF.

The chain combines TRBV29-1 with TRBJ2-3, with 10 bases that match TRBD2. V lost 4 bases, J lost 1 base, and 2 bases stayed unmatched. The CDR3 runs to 14 residues. Per germline, CDR1 SQVTM and CDR2 ANQGSEA. The CDR3 reads CSVAGTSGTDTQYF. The CDR3 region has the DNA TGCAGCGTTGCCGGGACTAGCGGCACAGATACGCAGTATTTT.

The CDR3 DNA reads as TGTGCCAGCAGCTTAGGGGAGACGAAGGAAAACAGGGGGCAGTACTTC. Translating gives CASSLGETKENRGQYF. The chain carries TRBV7-9 and TRBJ2-7; 7 bases are shared with TRBD1. This CDR3 has 16 amino acids. Germline CDR1 is SEHNR and CDR2 is FQNEAQ (reference sequence). After removal of 1 base from V and 9 bases from J, the junction contained 15 bases not matched to a gene.

This clonotype was detected ten times or more. This chain joins TRBV2 and TRBJ2-3; weak D call: TRBD2 (6 bases). The CDR3 runs to 14 residues. The V and J ends lost 4 bases and 0 bases respectively, with 8 bases between them. Germline assignment: CDR1 SNHLY and CDR2 FYNNEI. CDR3 loop: CASSVSGSTDTQYF. The DNA of the CDR3 is TGTGCCAGCAGTGTGAGCGGGAGCACAGATACGCAGTATTTT.

In this sample, this clonotype turned up once. V gene TRBV29-1 combines with J gene TRBJ2-3; D might be TRBD2 (6 bases). Trimming shortened V by 4 bases and J by 4 bases, and 18 bases separated the two germline ends. Per the germline V gene, CDR1 is SQVTM and CDR2 is ANQGSEA. The CDR3 is 15 amino acids. In DNA form, the CDR3 reads TGCAGCGTTGGTCCTCGGAGGGGAGGAGCAGATACGCAGTATTTT. It yields the protein CSVGPRRGGADTQYF.